Shown below are 14 T cell receptor beta chains from a single sample sequenced in a study of blood T cell repertoires in COVID-19. Clones were read by immunoSEQ multiplex PCR, and TCRdb kept only the in-frame ones, dropping some. The top ten hold 6.9% of the sample, which has 200,000 or so clones, about 80% seen once. What was sequenced was peripheral blood. Receptors were obtained from a human donor with acute or convalescent COVID-19. The donor label of this sample is uncertain.

This chain uses TRBV10-2 with TRBJ2-3, with TRBD2 matching 13 bases. Losses at the gene ends were 4 bases for V and 5 bases for J; bases not matched to a gene: 0. Germline CDR1 WSHSY, CDR2 SAAADI. The CDR3 runs to 14 residues. The chain's CDR3 is CASSGLAGGDTQYF. The CDR3 region has the DNA TGCGCCAGCAGTGGACTAGCGGGAGGAGATACGCAGTATTTT.

This chain uses TRBV5-8 with TRBJ1-2; possibly TRBD1 for D (5 bases). The V end lost 8 bases, the J end lost 9 bases, and 17 bases lay between the germline ends. Germline V gene data show CDR1 as SGHTS and CDR2 as YDEGEE. CDR3 length: 12 residues. DNA of the CDR3: TGTGCCAGTAATAGGGGCCGCGGGAGCTACACCTTC. Amino acid sequence: CASNRGRGSYTF.

V usage is TRBV18 and J usage is TRBJ1-3; 8 bases are shared with TRBD1. Per germline, CDR1 KGHSH and CDR2 LQKENI. V trimming: 6 bases; J trimming: 0 bases; junction bases outside the gene matches: 10. The CDR3 covers 17 residues. CDR3 sequence reads: CASSNMGQAVSGNTIYF. The CDR3 bases are TGTGCCAGCTCCAATATGGGACAGGCCGTCTCTGGAAACACCATATATTTT. The full variable domain, rest sourced from reference TRBV18 and TRBJ1-3, is NAGVMQNPRHLVRRRGQEARLRCSPMKGHSHVYWYRQLPEEGLKFMVYLQKENIIDESGMPKERFSAEFPKEGPSILRIQQVVRGDSAAYFCASSNMGQAVSGNTIYFGEGSWLTVV.

The J gene is TRBJ1-6, the V gene TRBV2; maybe TRBD1 (5 bases). The CDR3 covers 15 residues. The V gene's germline CDR1 is SNHLY and CDR2 FYNNEI. V was clipped by 3 bases and J by 6 bases, with 12 bases between them. CDR3 residues: CASSDMGQGNSPLHF. The CDR3 region has the DNA TGTGCCAGCAGTGATATGGGTCAGGGTAATTCACCCCTCCACTTT.

The chain uses TRBV12-3 or TRBV12-4 and TRBJ2-1; 12 nucleotides line up with TRBD1. J gave up 8 bases and V 6 bases, and 2 bases lay outside the gene matches. The CDR3 totals 13 residues. The CDR3 loop reads CASRGQGAHEQFF. Here the CDR3 DNA reads TGTGCCAGCAGGGGACAGGGGGCCCATGAGCAGTTCTTC.

CDR3: CASSPQNTGELFF. As DNA, the CDR3 is TGTGCCAGCAGCCCACAGAACACCGGGGAGCTGTTTTTT. The rearrangement links TRBV9 to TRBJ2-2, with D uncertain. The germline V gene encodes CDR1 SGDLS and CDR2 YYNGEE. V shed 4 bases and J shed 1 base, with 5 bases lying between them. The CDR3 runs to 13 residues.

The chain recombines TRBV7-2 with TRBJ2-1; unclear D gene. The CDR3 loop spans 13 amino acids. In germline, CDR1 is SGHTA, CDR2 FQGNSA. Trimming pared 4 bases from V and 3 bases from J, leaving 7 bases between. The CDR3 DNA follows: TGTGCCAGCAGCTCCACACACTACAATGAGCAGTTCTTC. Encoded protein: CASSSTHYNEQFF. Complete variable domain (other parts from reference TRBV7-2 and TRBJ2-1): GAGVSQSPSNKVTEKGKDVELRCDPISGHTALYWYRQSLGQGLEFLIYFQGNSAPDKSGLPSDRFSAERTGGSVSTLTIQRTQQEDSAVYLCASSSTHYNEQFFGPGTRLTVL.

This chain links TRBV6-6 with TRBJ1-5, with D perhaps matching TRBD1 (6 bases). The CDR3 extends over 14 amino acids. V lost 0 bases to trimming and J lost 9 bases, with 12 bases between them. The germline gives CDR1 MNHNY, CDR2 SVGAGI (reference sequence). CDR3: CASSYSTQGPPQHF. CDR3 sequence (DNA): TGTGCCAGCAGTTACTCGACTCAGGGGCCGCCCCAGCATTTT.

The chain is built from TRBV29-1 and TRBJ2-5; 11 nucleotides match TRBD2. Germline values: CDR1 SQVTM, CDR2 ANQGSEA. The CDR3 length is 17 residues. J gave up 4 bases and V 3 bases, and 13 bases lay outside the gene matches. The CDR3 reads CSVDGGLSGRAVETQYF. Here the CDR3 DNA reads TGCAGCGTTGATGGTGGACTTAGCGGGAGGGCCGTAGAGACCCAGTACTTC.

The gene calls are TRBV11-2 and TRBJ2-3; D may be TRBD2 (6 bases). Trimming took 3 bases from V and 6 from J, leaving 7 bases between them. This CDR3 has 12 residues. Per the germline V gene, CDR1 is SGHAT and CDR2 is FQNNGV. CDR3 coding DNA: TGTGCCAGCAGCTTCGGGGGTGATACGCAGTATTTT. This gives the protein CASSFGGDTQYF.

The chain joins TRBV25-1 to TRBJ1-5; no reliable D call. The germline V gene encodes CDR1 MGHDK and CDR2 SYGVNS. This CDR3 spans 13 amino acids. The V and J ends lost 4 bases and 6 bases respectively, with 10 bases between them. The CDR3 DNA follows: TGTGCCAGCAGTGGGTCAGCGTCTCAGCCCCAGCATTTT. As protein: CASSGSASQPQHF.

The chain has TRBV9 and TRBJ2-1; 9 positions agree with TRBD2. Germline-derived CDR1 and CDR2 are SGDLS and YYNGEE. Losses at the gene ends were 5 bases for V and 2 bases for J; bases not matched to a gene: 8. The CDR3 consists of 16 residues. This CDR3 is CASRVPQREAYNEQFF. The CDR3 DNA follows: TGTGCCAGCAGGGTTCCCCAGCGGGAGGCCTACAATGAGCAGTTCTTC.

V gene TRBV30 combines with J gene TRBJ1-4, with 8 bases matching TRBD1. Unmatched junction bases numbered 8, after V lost 2 bases and J lost 3 bases. The CDR3 length is 16 residues. The germline V gene has CDR1 GTSNPN and CDR2 SVGIG (reference sequence). Here the CDR3 DNA reads TGTGCCTGGAGTTGGCAGGGGGCGCCGGCTAATGAAAAACTGTTTTTT. Encoded protein: CAWSWQGAPANEKLFF. The variable domain in full, completed from reference TRBV30 and TRBJ1-4, reads SQTIHQWPATLVQPVGSPLSLECTVEGTSNPNLYWYRQAAGRGLQLLFYSVGIGQISSEVPQNLSASRPQDRQFILSSKKLLLSDSGFYLCAWSWQGAPANEKLFFGSGTQLSVL.

The J gene is TRBJ2-3, the V gene TRBV7-2; D ambiguous. This CDR3 spans 13 amino acids. V dropped 5 bases and J dropped 0 bases, with 6 bases sitting between them. The germline CDR1 and CDR2 sequences are SGHTA and FQGNSA. CDR3 sequence reads: CASSPTSTDTQYF. In DNA, the CDR3 is TGTGCCAGCAGCCCCACTAGCACAGATACGCAGTATTTT.